One and the same sample provided the 24 T cell receptor beta chains below, sequenced in a study of T cells in Graves' hyperthyroidism and ophthalmopathy. The source material, RNA transcripts, was used to amplify TCR beta CDR3 regions. The HTBI primer set was used in a first-round RT-PCR of the TCR CDR3. TCRdb re-called the multiplex PCR reads with MiXCR, one entry per CDR3 protein. The sample has about 510,000 distinct CDR3 sequences; 14% are singletons. What was sequenced was blood. The receptors were sampled from a woman aged 40-49 years with Graves' hyperthyroidism.

Ten or more counts support this clonotype. This sequence joins TRBV28 and TRBJ1-6; the D is unclear. V lost 3 bases, J lost 7 bases, and 10 bases lay in between. From germline, CDR1 is MDHEN and CDR2 SYDVKM. The CDR3 is made up of 14 amino acids. Here the CDR3 reads CASSFRLPNSPLHF. The CDR3 nucleotides are TGTGCCAGCAGTTTCAGGCTTCCCAATTCACCCCTCCACTTT.

As for this clonotype: Possible read error: a much larger clone is one base away. The gene calls are TRBV20-1 and TRBJ1-1, with D unresolved. Trimming pared 2 bases from V and 3 bases from J, leaving 10 bases between. The germline CDR1 and CDR2 sequences are DFQATT and SNEGSKA (reference sequence). The CDR3 contains 13 residues. The DNA of the CDR3 is TGCAGTGCTAGACTGGTTCTCGACACTGAAGCTTTCTTT. This gives the protein CSARLVLDTEAFF.

This clonotype has a count of ten or more. J is TRBJ1-4 and V is TRBV28, with D uncertain. V was pared by 6 bases and J by 2 bases, with 4 bases between. Germline lookup yields CDR1 MDHEN and CDR2 SYDVKM. This CDR3 spans 12 amino acids. CDR3 loop: CASRATNEKLFF. The CDR3 bases are TGTGCCAGCAGGGCCACTAATGAAAAACTGTTTTTT.

This rearrangement joins TRBV24-1 to TRBJ2-4; 10 bases map to TRBD1. The CDR3 has 15 amino acids. Germline CDR1 is KGHDR and CDR2 is SFDVKD. Germline trimming cut 5 bases from V and 6 bases from J; bases unmatched to any gene: 6. CDR3 coding DNA: TGTGCCACCAGTGGACCGGGACAGGGGACAAACATTCAGTACTTC. Translated: CATSGPGQGTNIQYF.

The chain is built from TRBV5-4 and TRBJ2-1; 8 bases map to TRBD1. The trim removed 3 bases at V and 3 bases at J, leaving 11 bases unmatched. The V gene's germline CDR1 is SGHNT and CDR2 YYREEE (reference sequence). The CDR3 sequence is 17 residues long. The CDR3 coding sequence is TGTGCCAGCAGCTCGCCGGGTGTTGGACAGGGCTACAATGAGCAGTTCTTC. It codes for CASSSPGVGQGYNEQFF. The full variable domain, with the rest looked up from reference TRBV5-4 and TRBJ2-1, is ETGVTQSPTHLIKTRGQQVTLRCSSQSGHNTVSWYQQALGQGPQFIFQYYREEENGRGNFPPRFSGLQFPNYSSELNVNALELDDSALYLCASSSPGVGQGYNEQFFGPGTRLTVL.

This clonotype was recorded a few times. This sequence joins TRBV24-1 and TRBJ2-1; D remains unclear. CDR1 and CDR2 (germline): KGHDR, SFDVKD. This CDR3 region has 13 residues. Trimming took 7 bases from V and 1 from J, leaving 7 bases between them. CDR3 loop: CATRSESYNEQFF. The CDR3 nucleotides read TGTGCCACCAGATCAGAGTCCTACAATGAGCAGTTCTTC.

This clonotype was recorded a few times. The chain uses TRBV5-1 and TRBJ1-1, with a weak D call TRBD1 (6 bases). The CDR3 covers 13 residues. V shed 5 bases and J shed 2 bases, with 10 bases lying between them. Germline V lookup: CDR1 SGHRS, CDR2 YFSETQ. This CDR3 reads CASSKGVNTEAFF. CDR3 sequence (DNA): TGCGCCAGCAGTAAGGGGGTTAACACTGAAGCTTTCTTT.

This clonotype showed up just a few times. This chain links TRBV28 with TRBJ1-2; 8 nucleotides line up with TRBD1. Germline V CDR1 and CDR2: MDHEN, SYDVKM. V lost 5 bases, J lost 1 base, and 6 bases stayed unmatched. There are 15 residues in the CDR3. CDR3 protein: CASSAARGHNYGYTF. As DNA, the CDR3 is TGTGCCAGCAGTGCGGCCAGGGGGCATAACTATGGCTACACCTTC.

The chain links TRBV5-1 to TRBJ2-7; D remains unclear. CDR1 and CDR2 from the germline V gene are SGHRS and YFSETQ. The CDR3 runs to 13 residues. The V gene lost 0 bases and the J gene lost 3 bases, with 7 bases spanning the gap. CDR3 residues: CASSLGSNYEQYF. CDR3 bases: TGCGCCAGCAGCTTGGGCAGTAACTACGAGCAGTACTTC.

This clonotype was picked up a small number of times. The chain couples TRBV24-1 to TRBJ2-3; D not resolved. V gave up 0 bases and J gave up 0 bases, with 12 bases separating them. The CDR3 is made up of 17 amino acids. In germline, CDR1 is KGHDR, CDR2 SFDVKD. The CDR3 loop is CATSDLHSDGSTDTQYF. The CDR3 DNA sequence: TGTGCCACCAGTGATTTGCATTCGGACGGTAGCACAGATACGCAGTATTTT.

This clonotype appeared a few times. The chain combines TRBV6-1 with TRBJ1-4; the match to TRBD1 covers 9 bases. This CDR3 contains 13 residues. Germline assignment: CDR1 MNHNS and CDR2 SASEGT. The V gene end was trimmed by 6 bases and the J gene end by 7 bases; junction bases not matched to a gene: 3. DNA for the CDR3: TGTGCCAGCAGAGAGGACAGGGGTGAAAAACTGTTTTTT. This translates into CASREDRGEKLFF.

This clonotype was found many times. This chain links TRBV10-3 with TRBJ2-5, with unresolved D. CDR1 ENHRY and CDR2 SYGVKD come from the germline V gene. The CDR3 has 15 amino acids. Trimming cost V 6 bases and J 3 bases, with 17 bases left between them. The DNA of the CDR3 is TGTGCCATCAGCGAAGGCCGACCGAGCAAAGAGACCCAGTACTTC. Protein: CAISEGRPSKETQYF.

This clonotype has only one observation. At one boundary the junction diverges from the germline segment, which might be a read error. The V and J genes are TRBV6-2 or TRBV6-3 and TRBJ1-5, with a weak D call TRBD1 (6 bases). This CDR3 comprises 17 residues. The germline gives CDR1 MNHEY, CDR2 SVGEGT. The chain's CDR3 is CASSGGGVGRPNQPRHF. The CDR3 DNA sequence: TGTGCCAGCAGCGGGGGCGGCGTGGGGCGTCCCAATCAGCCCCGGCATTTT.

This clonotype has ten or more counts. The V and J genes are TRBV5-1 and TRBJ2-1, with TRBD2 matching 12 bases. The CDR3 contains 16 residues. Germline CDR1 reads SGHRS; CDR2 reads YFSETQ. V lost 4 bases to trimming and J lost 8 bases; unmatched junction nucleotides: 10. Here the CDR3 reads CASSPTSGRLGDEQFF. CDR3 nucleotides: TGCGCCAGCAGCCCGACTAGCGGGAGATTGGGCGATGAGCAGTTCTTC.

This clonotype was detected many times. The chain joins TRBV24-1 to TRBJ2-5; the match to TRBD2 covers 8 bases. Per the germline V gene, CDR1 is KGHDR and CDR2 is SFDVKD. This CDR3 has 17 amino acids. Losses at the gene ends were 5 bases for V and 4 bases for J; bases not matched to a gene: 14. The CDR3: CATSGSMGTRGGETQYF. CDR3 DNA: TGTGCCACCAGTGGCTCCATGGGGACTAGGGGTGGAGAGACCCAGTACTTC.

The table lists this clonotype with many counts. This rearrangement joins TRBV28 to TRBJ2-2; D is possibly TRBD2 (5 bases). Trimming cost V 6 bases and J 2 bases, with 10 bases left between them. CDR1 and CDR2 from the germline V gene are MDHEN and SYDVKM. This CDR3 comprises 14 residues. The DNA for the CDR3 is TGTGCCAGCAGCTGGACGGGAAACACCGGGGAGCTGTTTTTT. This codes for CASSWTGNTGELFF.

This clonotype was found many times. The CDR3 spells CASSLLGKRPDYNEQFF. The CDR3 DNA follows: TGTGCCAGCAGCCTACTTGGGAAGCGGCCTGATTACAATGAGCAGTTCTTC. The chain has TRBV7-3 and TRBJ2-1; D is possibly TRBD2 (5 bases). Deletions cut 5 bases from V and 4 bases from J, with 21 bases between. The CDR3 sequence is 17 residues long. The germline V gene has CDR1 SGHTA and CDR2 FQGTGA. Full variable domain (outside the CDR3, taken from reference TRBV7-3 and TRBJ2-1): GAGVSQTPSNKVTEKGKYVELRCDPISGHTALYWYRQSLGQGPEFLIYFQGTGAADDSGLPNDRFFAVRPEGSVSTLKIQRTERGDSAVYLCASSLLGKRPDYNEQFFGPGTRLTVL.

The sample holds many counts of this clonotype. The V gene is TRBV11-2, the J gene TRBJ2-1; D possibly corresponds to TRBD1 (5 bases). Trimming took 0 bases from V and 4 from J, leaving 10 bases between them. CDR1 and CDR2 (germline): SGHAT, FQNNGV. The CDR3 covers 15 residues. The CDR3 nucleotides are TGTGCCAGCAGCTTAGAGGCCGACAGATACAATGAGCAGTTCTTC. This codes for CASSLEADRYNEQFF.

This clonotype was counted ten times or more. The chain combines TRBV13 with TRBJ2-7; the D gene is possibly TRBD1 (5 bases). The length of the CDR3 is 14 residues. Germline loops: CDR1 PRHDT, CDR2 FYEKMQ (reference sequence). V lost 2 bases and J lost 3, with 11 bases in between. CDR3 bases: TGTGCCAGCAGCTTACGCAGGGAAGTCTACGAGCAGTACTTC. Its translation: CASSLRREVYEQYF.

This clonotype was seen many times. The gene calls are TRBV2 and TRBJ1-1; D is unresolved. V lost 1 base and J lost 0, with 15 bases in between. Germline lookup yields CDR1 SNHLY and CDR2 FYNNEI. The CDR3 has 17 residues. The chain's CDR3 is CASSEGTPNRMNTEAFF. The CDR3 coding sequence is TGTGCCAGCAGTGAAGGGACGCCTAATCGGATGAACACTGAAGCTTTCTTT.

This rearrangement joins TRBV10-3 to TRBJ1-6, with no clear D. CDR3 length: 13 residues. Germline V lookup: CDR1 ENHRY, CDR2 SYGVKD. Trimming stripped 2 bases from V and 7 bases from J, with 6 bases between. Here the CDR3 reads CAISEDLNSPLHF. The CDR3 nucleotides read TGTGCCATCAGTGAGGACCTAAATTCACCCCTCCACTTT.

The chain carries TRBV20-1 and TRBJ2-1; D possibly corresponds to TRBD1 (5 bases). Deletions cut 6 bases from V and 4 bases from J, with 13 bases between. Germline lookup yields CDR1 DFQATT and CDR2 SNEGSKA (reference sequence). CDR3 length equals 13 residues. The CDR3 loop reads CSANGASYNEQFF. In DNA form, the CDR3 reads TGCAGTGCGAATGGGGCCTCATACAATGAGCAGTTCTTC.

This clonotype was seen ten or more times. The V gene is TRBV12-3 or TRBV12-4, the J gene TRBJ1-6; D call uncertain. The CDR3 contains 12 residues. The ends were cut back, 8 bases at V and 7 bases at J, with 9 bases in the middle. In DNA, the CDR3 is TGTGCCAGCCGGCTCGGGAATTCACCCCTCCACTTT. Translating it yields CASRLGNSPLHF.

This clonotype was recorded many times. V usage is TRBV3-1 and J usage is TRBJ1-4; D gene uncertain. Per the germline V gene, CDR1 is LGHDT and CDR2 is YNNKEL (reference sequence). Trimming shortened V by 2 bases and J by 0 bases, and 7 bases separated the two germline ends. The CDR3 is 15 residues long. Here the CDR3 reads CASSQTTTTNEKLFF. As DNA, the CDR3 is TGTGCCAGCAGCCAAACAACTACAACTAATGAAAAACTGTTTTTT.